This entry lists 26 T cell receptor beta chains sequenced from one sample in a study of response to subunit inactivated influenza vaccine. TCRdb reprocessed the RT-PCR reads with MiXCR, giving one entry per CDR3 protein. The sample holds hundreds of thousands of distinct CDR3 sequences; around 14% are singletons and the top ten take less than 9%. The specimen comprised PBMCs from blood, sampled 14 to 15 days before vaccination. These receptors were obtained from a man aged 50 to 59 who received an inactivated influenza vaccine.

This clonotype was picked up a small number of times. CDR3 in amino acids: CSARTGTNQPQHF. The CDR3 coding sequence is TGCAGTGCTAGGACAGGGACCAATCAGCCCCAGCATTTT. The V and J genes are TRBV20-1 and TRBJ1-5, with TRBD1 matching over 7 bases. CDR1 is DFQATT and CDR2 is SNEGSKA in the germline V gene (reference sequence). V gave up 3 bases and J gave up 3 bases; unmatched junction bases: 2. The CDR3 has 13 amino acids.

The chain's CDR3 is CSASLPGLAYEQYF. Here the CDR3 DNA reads TGCAGTGCTAGCTTACCGGGACTAGCGTACGAGCAGTACTTC. This chain uses TRBV20-1 with TRBJ2-7; the match to TRBD2 covers 10 bases. This CDR3 is built from 14 residues. Germline lookup yields CDR1 DFQATT and CDR2 SNEGSKA (reference sequence). V lost 3 bases, J lost 4 bases, and 6 bases stayed unmatched.

This clonotype showed up just a few times. The CDR3 protein is CASSQKTGTYEQYF. CDR3 DNA sequence: TGCGCCAGCAGCCAAAAAACAGGGACCTACGAGCAGTACTTC. The chain carries TRBV4-1 and TRBJ2-7, with a possible D match to TRBD1 (6 bases). This CDR3 contains 14 residues. The germline V gene encodes CDR1 MGHRA and CDR2 YSYEKL. Trimming left V 2 bases short and J 2 bases short, with 10 bases between.

This clonotype showed up just a few times. V usage is TRBV4-1 and J usage is TRBJ1-1, with unresolved D. Trimming cost V 0 bases and J 10 bases, with 12 bases left between them. The CDR3 has 13 residues. Germline values: CDR1 MGHRA, CDR2 YSYEKL. CDR3 residues: CASSQEMVNIAFF. CDR3 sequence (DNA): TGCGCCAGCAGCCAAGAGATGGTGAATATAGCTTTCTTT.

This clonotype was picked up many times. The J gene is TRBJ1-1, the V gene TRBV7-9, with TRBD1 matching over 7 bases. CDR1 and CDR2 from the germline V gene are SEHNR and FQNEAQ (reference sequence). V was pared by 8 bases and J by 0 bases, with 6 bases of the junction left unmatched. The CDR3 covers 14 residues. CDR3 residues: CASSLGTVNTEAFF. The CDR3 DNA reads TGTGCCAGCTCACTTGGGACAGTGAACACTGAAGCTTTCTTT. The complete variable domain, with remaining parts taken from reference TRBV7-9 and TRBJ1-1, reads DTGVSQNPRHKITKRGQNVTFRCDPISEHNRLYWYRQTLGQGPEFLTYFQNEAQLEKSRLLSDRFSAERPKGSFSTLEIQRTEQGDSAMYLCASSLGTVNTEAFFGQGTRLTVV.

The chain has TRBV12-3 or TRBV12-4 and TRBJ1-4; unclear D gene. V lost 10 bases and J lost 1, with 19 bases in between. The CDR3 is 16 amino acids. The CDR3 sequence: CANSQGGGITNEKLFF. The CDR3 nucleotides read TGTGCCAACAGCCAAGGAGGTGGAATAACTAATGAAAAACTGTTTTTT.

This clonotype was picked up a small number of times. The chain links TRBV6-4 to TRBJ2-1; 8 bases line up with TRBD1. With 2 bases clipped from V and 4 bases from J, the junction kept 4 bases outside the gene matches. Germline loops: CDR1 MRHNA, CDR2 SNTAGT. The CDR3 has 15 amino acids. The CDR3 spells CASSDQGAGYNEQFF. CDR3 nucleotides: TGTGCCAGCAGTGACCAGGGGGCAGGGTACAATGAGCAGTTCTTC.

This clonotype was counted a few times. V is TRBV2 and J is TRBJ1-4; D is unresolved. This CDR3 region has 14 residues. Trimming took 8 bases from V and 1 from J, leaving 11 bases between them. Germline V lookup: CDR1 SNHLY, CDR2 FYNNEI. CDR3 sequence reads: CASGRAVTNEKLFF. CDR3 DNA: TGTGCCAGCGGCCGGGCAGTAACTAATGAAAAACTGTTTTTT.

This rearrangement joins TRBV25-1 to TRBJ1-5, with unresolved D. V lost 3 bases and J lost 5, with 14 bases in between. This CDR3 is 15 amino acids long. Per germline, CDR1 MGHDK and CDR2 SYGVNS. CDR3 protein: CASSDARVIDQPQHF. In DNA form, the CDR3 reads TGTGCCAGCAGTGATGCCCGGGTGATAGATCAGCCCCAGCATTTT.

A remark on this clonotype: The junction and the germline gene differ at one end; a read error may be behind it. This chain uses TRBV3-1 with TRBJ1-1, with D perhaps matching TRBD1 (5 bases). There are 17 residues in the CDR3. In germline, CDR1 is LGHDT, CDR2 YNNKEL (reference sequence). DNA for the CDR3: TGTGCCAGGAGCCAAGGAAATCGGGCCAGGGTGAACACTGAAGCTTTCTTT. This gives the protein CARSQGNRARVNTEAFF. Full variable domain (rest looked up from reference TRBV3-1 and TRBJ1-1): DTAVSQTPKYLVTQMGNDKSIKCEQNLGHDTMYWYKQDSKKFLKIMFSYNNKELIINETVPNRFSPKSPDKAHLNLHINSLELGDSAVYFCARSQGNRARVNTEAFFGQGTRLTVV.

Ten or more counts support this clonotype. The chain carries TRBV7-9 and TRBJ2-7, with D possibly TRBD1 on 6 matching bases. Trimming cost V 5 bases and J 3 bases, with 11 bases left between them. The CDR3 spans 13 residues. The germline CDR1 and CDR2 sequences are SEHNR and FQNEAQ (reference sequence). In DNA form, the CDR3 reads TGTGCCAGCAGCCCGGGACACGACTACGAGCAGTACTTC. It encodes CASSPGHDYEQYF.

The chain combines TRBV5-1 with TRBJ2-1; D remains unclear. The V gene's germline CDR1 is SGHRS and CDR2 YFSETQ. The CDR3 spans 15 residues. Trimming shortened V by 1 base and J by 6 bases, and 14 bases separated the two germline ends. DNA for the CDR3: TGCGCCAGCAGCTTGTGGGAAGTTAGCACCAATGAGCAGTTCTTC. It is translated as CASSLWEVSTNEQFF.

This sequence joins TRBV11-3 and TRBJ2-1, with 9 bases fitting TRBD1. J gave up 8 bases and V 2 bases, and 10 bases lay outside the gene matches. The CDR3 is 16 amino acids. CDR1 SGHNT and CDR2 YENEEA come from the germline V gene. The CDR3 is CASSLKWTGAVYEQFF. Here the CDR3 DNA reads TGTGCCAGCAGCTTAAAATGGACAGGGGCAGTATATGAGCAGTTCTTC.

This rearrangement joins TRBV14 to TRBJ2-1; D not certain. Deletions cut 2 bases from V and 9 bases from J, with 17 bases between. Looked up from germline, CDR1 is SGHDN and CDR2 is FVKESK. The length of the CDR3 is 15 residues. This CDR3 reads CASSQFRDGPGEQFF. DNA of the CDR3: TGTGCCAGCAGCCAATTCCGAGACGGGCCCGGTGAGCAGTTCTTC.

This chain links TRBV2 with TRBJ1-1; D may be TRBD1 (5 bases). The CDR3 extends over 12 amino acids. The germline CDR1 and CDR2 sequences are SNHLY and FYNNEI. The V end was cut by 6 bases, the J end by 6 bases, with 11 bases between. CDR3 region: CASRGGEAEAFF. CDR3 DNA: TGTGCCAGCAGGGGGGGGGAGGCTGAAGCTTTCTTT.

The genes are TRBV5-1 and TRBJ2-2, with D hard to call. This CDR3 is built from 13 residues. Germline V gene sequence: CDR1 SGHRS, CDR2 YFSETQ. The V end lost 2 bases, the J end lost 3 bases, and 5 bases lay between the germline ends. The CDR3 is CASSFSDTGELFF. The CDR3 nucleotides read TGCGCCAGCAGCTTCTCGGACACCGGGGAGCTGTTTTTT.

This clonotype has more than one count but fewer than ten. CDR3 DNA: TGTGCCAGCTCACCGAGGGGGCAAGGGAACACCGGGGAGCTGTTTTTT. Amino acids: CASSPRGQGNTGELFF. The genes are TRBV18 and TRBJ2-2, with 7 nucleotides matching TRBD1. CDR1 is KGHSH and CDR2 is LQKENI in the germline V gene. The CDR3 has 16 amino acids. V shed 3 bases, J shed 1 base, and the junction held 5 bases outside the gene matches.

The rearrangement joins TRBV11-3 to TRBJ2-3; no firm D call. Germline CDR1 reads SGHNT; CDR2 reads YENEEA. The germline V and J ends were trimmed by 5 bases and 5 bases, with 8 bases remaining between them. The CDR3 is 12 amino acids. The CDR3 is CASSMPGDTQYF. The CDR3 nucleotides are TGTGCCAGCAGCATGCCGGGAGATACGCAGTATTTT.

As DNA, the CDR3 is TGTGCCAGCAGTGGTTGGTGGGGGCGGTACCAAGAGACCCAGTACTTC. This sequence encodes CASSGWWGRYQETQYF. The genes are TRBV2 and TRBJ2-5, with D possibly being TRBD1 (6 bases). This CDR3 has 16 amino acids. V was pared by 4 bases and J by 0 bases, with 15 bases between. Germline V CDR1 and CDR2: SNHLY, FYNNEI.

The rearrangement joins TRBV4-3 to TRBJ1-1; a possible D gene is TRBD1 (6 bases). CDR1 LGHNA and CDR2 YSLEER come from the germline V gene. V lost 0 bases and J 4 bases, leaving 15 bases between the germline ends. The CDR3 covers 16 residues. The CDR3 is CASSQDLGGGGTEAFF. The CDR3 DNA reads as TGCGCCAGCAGCCAAGATCTTGGGGGCGGGGGCACTGAAGCTTTCTTT.

This chain links TRBV7-2 with TRBJ2-1; D not resolved. CDR1 SGHTA and CDR2 FQGNSA come from the germline V gene. Trimming pared 1 base from V and 5 bases from J, leaving 9 bases between. The CDR3 consists of 14 residues. CDR3 loop: CASSLGLIDNEQFF. The CDR3 region has the DNA TGTGCCAGCAGCTTAGGACTTATAGACAATGAGCAGTTCTTC.

This chain joins TRBV18 and TRBJ2-5; D is unclear. The CDR3 runs 13 residues. With 6 bases removed from V and 5 bases from J, the gap between germline ends came to 13 bases. Germline-derived CDR1 and CDR2 are KGHSH and LQKENI. DNA for the CDR3: TGTGCCAGCTCCACCGGTCCCCTGGAGACCCAGTACTTC. It translates to CASSTGPLETQYF.

The V call is TRBV12-3 or TRBV12-4, the J call TRBJ2-7; TRBD1 matches at 8 bases. The CDR3 extends over 14 amino acids. The trim removed 7 bases at V and 3 bases at J, leaving 8 bases unmatched. The CDR3 loop reads CASNPTGVFYEQYF. CDR3 DNA sequence: TGTGCCAGCAATCCGACAGGGGTTTTCTACGAGCAGTACTTC.

The table lists this clonotype with many counts. The rearrangement joins TRBV7-9 to TRBJ1-2, with 7 bases matching TRBD1. From germline, CDR1 is SEHNR and CDR2 FQNEAQ (reference sequence). Trimming removed 5 bases from V and 4 bases from J; junction bases left unmatched: 4. The CDR3 sequence is 13 residues long. The CDR3 loop reads CASSRTGAYGYTF. DNA for the CDR3: TGTGCCAGCAGCCGAACAGGGGCCTATGGCTACACCTTC.

The V and J genes are TRBV20-1 and TRBJ1-1, with D tentatively TRBD1 (5 bases). Germline CDR1 DFQATT, CDR2 SNEGSKA (reference sequence). CDR3 length: 14 residues. CDR3 coding DNA: TGCAGCCCTAGGTCGGGGAGGGGAAACACTGAAGCTTTCTTT. Its protein is CSPRSGRGNTEAFF.

This clonotype has more than one count but fewer than ten. This rearrangement joins TRBV7-9 to TRBJ2-1; the match to TRBD2 covers 11 bases. CDR1 is SEHNR and CDR2 is FQNEAQ in the germline V gene (reference sequence). The V gene end was trimmed by 5 bases and the J gene end by 10 bases; junction bases not matched to a gene: 4. There are 13 residues in the CDR3. The CDR3 loop reads CASSQTSGVEQFF. In DNA, the CDR3 is TGTGCCAGCAGCCAGACTAGCGGGGTGGAGCAGTTCTTC.